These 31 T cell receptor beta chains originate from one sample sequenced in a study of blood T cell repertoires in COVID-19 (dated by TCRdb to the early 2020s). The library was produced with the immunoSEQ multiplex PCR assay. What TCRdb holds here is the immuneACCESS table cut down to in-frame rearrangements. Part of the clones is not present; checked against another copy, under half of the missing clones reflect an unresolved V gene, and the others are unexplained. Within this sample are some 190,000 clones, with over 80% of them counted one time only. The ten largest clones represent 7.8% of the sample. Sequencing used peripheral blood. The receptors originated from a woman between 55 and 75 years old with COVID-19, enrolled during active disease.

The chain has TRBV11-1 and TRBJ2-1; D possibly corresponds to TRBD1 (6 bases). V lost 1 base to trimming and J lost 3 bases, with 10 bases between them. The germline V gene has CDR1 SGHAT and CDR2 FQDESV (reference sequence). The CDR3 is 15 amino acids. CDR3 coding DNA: TGTGCCAGCAGCTTAGAAGACAGGATCTACAATGAGCAGTTCTTC. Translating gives CASSLEDRIYNEQFF.

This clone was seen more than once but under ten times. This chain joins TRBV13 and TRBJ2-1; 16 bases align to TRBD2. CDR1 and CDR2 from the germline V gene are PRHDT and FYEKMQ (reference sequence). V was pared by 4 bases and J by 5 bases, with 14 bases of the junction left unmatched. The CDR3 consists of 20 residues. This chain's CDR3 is CASSSLRGLAGGPHDNEQFF. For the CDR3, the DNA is TGTGCCAGCAGCTCCCTCCGGGGACTAGCGGGAGGGCCTCATGACAATGAGCAGTTCTTC.

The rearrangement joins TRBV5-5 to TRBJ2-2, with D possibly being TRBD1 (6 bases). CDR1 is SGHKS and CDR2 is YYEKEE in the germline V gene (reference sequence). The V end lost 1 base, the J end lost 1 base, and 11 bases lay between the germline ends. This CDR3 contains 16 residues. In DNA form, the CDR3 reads TGTGCCAGCAGCTTGTGGCCGGGACAGAACACCGGGGAGCTGTTTTTT. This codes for CASSLWPGQNTGELFF.

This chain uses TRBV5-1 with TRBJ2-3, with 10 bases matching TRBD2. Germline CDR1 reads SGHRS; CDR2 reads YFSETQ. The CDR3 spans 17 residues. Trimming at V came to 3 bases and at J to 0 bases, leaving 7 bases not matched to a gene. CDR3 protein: CASSSLAGGRSTDTQYF. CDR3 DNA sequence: TGCGCCAGCAGCTCGTTAGCGGGGGGCCGAAGCACAGATACGCAGTATTTT.

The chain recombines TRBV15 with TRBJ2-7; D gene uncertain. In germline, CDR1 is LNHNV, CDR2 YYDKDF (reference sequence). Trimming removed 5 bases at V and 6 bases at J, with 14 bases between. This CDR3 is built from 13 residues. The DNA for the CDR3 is TGTGCCACCAGCTCAAAGCGAGTAGGCGAGCAGTACTTC. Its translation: CATSSKRVGEQYF.

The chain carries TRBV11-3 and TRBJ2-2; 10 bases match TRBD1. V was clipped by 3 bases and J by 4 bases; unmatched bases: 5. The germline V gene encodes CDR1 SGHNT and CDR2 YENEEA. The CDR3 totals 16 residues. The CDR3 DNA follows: TGTGCCAGCAGCTTCTCGGACAGGGGGGGCACCGGGGAGCTGTTTTTT. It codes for CASSFSDRGGTGELFF.

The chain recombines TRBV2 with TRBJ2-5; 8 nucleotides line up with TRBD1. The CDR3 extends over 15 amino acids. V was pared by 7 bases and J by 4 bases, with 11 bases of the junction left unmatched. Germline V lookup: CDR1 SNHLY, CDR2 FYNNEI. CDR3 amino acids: CASTPGQGPRETQYF. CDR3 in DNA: TGTGCCAGCACCCCTGGACAGGGTCCTCGAGAGACCCAGTACTTC.

CDR3 protein: CASSSVFPGANVLTF. CDR3 nucleotides: TGTGCCAGTAGTTCGGTTTTCCCTGGGGCCAACGTCCTGACTTTC. The rearrangement links TRBV19 to TRBJ2-6; D is ambiguous. The V end was cut by 5 bases, the J end by 2 bases, with 10 bases between. The length of the CDR3 is 15 residues. Looked up from germline, CDR1 is LNHDA and CDR2 is SQIVND (reference sequence).

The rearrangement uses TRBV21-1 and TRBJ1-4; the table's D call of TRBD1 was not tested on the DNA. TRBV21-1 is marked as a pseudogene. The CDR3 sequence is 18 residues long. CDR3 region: CASSTTGTGEFRNEKLFF. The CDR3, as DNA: TGTGCCAGCAGCACGACCGGGACAGGAGAGTTCCGTAATGAAAAACTGTTTTTT.

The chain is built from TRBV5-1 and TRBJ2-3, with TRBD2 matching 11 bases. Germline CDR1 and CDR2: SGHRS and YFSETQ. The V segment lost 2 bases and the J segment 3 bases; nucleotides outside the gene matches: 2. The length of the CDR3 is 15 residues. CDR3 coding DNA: TGCGCCAGCAGCTTCGGGACTAGCGGAACAGATACGCAGTATTTT. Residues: CASSFGTSGTDTQYF.

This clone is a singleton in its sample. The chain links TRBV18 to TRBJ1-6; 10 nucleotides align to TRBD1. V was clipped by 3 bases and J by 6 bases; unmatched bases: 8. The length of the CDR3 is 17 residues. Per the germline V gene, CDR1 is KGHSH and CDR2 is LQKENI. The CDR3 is CASSPLGQGSFNSPLHF. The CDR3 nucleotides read TGTGCCAGCTCACCCCTGGGACAGGGGAGTTTTAATTCACCCCTCCACTTT.

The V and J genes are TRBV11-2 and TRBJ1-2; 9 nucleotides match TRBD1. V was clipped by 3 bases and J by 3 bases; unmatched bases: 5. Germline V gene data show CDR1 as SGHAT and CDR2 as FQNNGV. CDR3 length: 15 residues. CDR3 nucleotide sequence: TGTGCCAGCAGCTTCACAGGGGGCCTTGACTATGGCTACACCTTC. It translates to CASSFTGGLDYGYTF.

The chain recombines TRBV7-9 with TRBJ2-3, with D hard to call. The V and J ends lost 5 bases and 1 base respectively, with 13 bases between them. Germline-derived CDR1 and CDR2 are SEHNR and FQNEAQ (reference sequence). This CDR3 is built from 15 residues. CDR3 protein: CASSPLSSGTDTQYF. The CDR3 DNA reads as TGTGCCAGCAGCCCACTAAGCTCAGGCACAGATACGCAGTATTTT.

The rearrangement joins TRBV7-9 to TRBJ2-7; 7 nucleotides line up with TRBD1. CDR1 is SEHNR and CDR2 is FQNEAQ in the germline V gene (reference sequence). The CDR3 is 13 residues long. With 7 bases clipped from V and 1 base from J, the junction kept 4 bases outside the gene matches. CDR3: CASTRGQSYEQYF. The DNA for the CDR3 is TGTGCCAGCACCAGGGGACAGTCCTACGAGCAGTACTTC.

The CDR3 coding sequence is TGTGCCAGCGCAGGGGGGACAGGGGGCTACAATGAGCAGTTCTTC. Protein sequence: CASAGGTGGYNEQFF. The rearrangement links TRBV11-2 to TRBJ2-1; TRBD1 agrees at 11 bases. This CDR3 region has 15 residues. Germline trimming cut 8 bases from V and 3 bases from J; bases unmatched to any gene: 6. Germline values: CDR1 SGHAT, CDR2 FQNNGV.

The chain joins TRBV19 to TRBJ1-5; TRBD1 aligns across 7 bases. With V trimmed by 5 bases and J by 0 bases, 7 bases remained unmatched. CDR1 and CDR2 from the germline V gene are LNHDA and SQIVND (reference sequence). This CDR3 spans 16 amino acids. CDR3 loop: CASSFGTVNSNQPQHF. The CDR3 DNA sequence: TGTGCCAGTAGTTTCGGGACAGTTAATAGCAATCAGCCCCAGCATTTT.

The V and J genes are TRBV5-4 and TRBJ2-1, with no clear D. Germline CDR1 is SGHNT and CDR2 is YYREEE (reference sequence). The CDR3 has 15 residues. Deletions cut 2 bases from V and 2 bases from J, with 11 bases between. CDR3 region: CASSFSAQAYNEQFF. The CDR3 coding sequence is TGTGCCAGCAGCTTTTCGGCCCAGGCCTACAATGAGCAGTTCTTC. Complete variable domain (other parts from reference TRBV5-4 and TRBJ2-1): ETGVTQSPTHLIKTRGQQVTLRCSSQSGHNTVSWYQQALGQGPQFIFQYYREEENGRGNFPPRFSGLQFPNYSSELNVNALELDDSALYLCASSFSAQAYNEQFFGPGTRLTVL.

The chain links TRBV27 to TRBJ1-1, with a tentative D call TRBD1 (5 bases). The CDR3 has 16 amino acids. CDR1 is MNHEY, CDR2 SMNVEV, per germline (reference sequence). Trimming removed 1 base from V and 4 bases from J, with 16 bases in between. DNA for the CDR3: TGTGCCAGCAGTTTATTCGGGACTCCGACGGGCACTGAAGCTTTCTTT. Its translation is CASSLFGTPTGTEAFF.

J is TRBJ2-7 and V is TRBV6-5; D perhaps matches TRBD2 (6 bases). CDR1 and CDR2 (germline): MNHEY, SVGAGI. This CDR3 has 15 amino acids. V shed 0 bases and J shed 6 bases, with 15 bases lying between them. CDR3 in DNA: TGTGCCAGCAGTTACTCCCGACTAGTCGACTCCGAGCAGTACTTC. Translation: CASSYSRLVDSEQYF.

The CDR3 loop reads CASGNRDGYNEQFF. The CDR3 bases are TGTGCCAGTGGGAACAGGGATGGATACAATGAGCAGTTCTTC. The genes are TRBV19 and TRBJ2-1; D possibly corresponds to TRBD1 (6 bases). Trimming took off 8 bases at V and 4 bases at J, with 15 bases between the two ends. The germline V gene encodes CDR1 LNHDA and CDR2 SQIVND (reference sequence). The CDR3 is made up of 14 amino acids.

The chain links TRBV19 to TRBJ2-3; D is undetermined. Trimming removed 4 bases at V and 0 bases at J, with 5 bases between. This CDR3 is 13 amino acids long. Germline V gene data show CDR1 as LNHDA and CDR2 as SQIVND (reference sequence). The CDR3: CASSTLSTDTQYF. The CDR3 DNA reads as TGTGCCAGTAGTACCCTAAGCACAGATACGCAGTATTTT.

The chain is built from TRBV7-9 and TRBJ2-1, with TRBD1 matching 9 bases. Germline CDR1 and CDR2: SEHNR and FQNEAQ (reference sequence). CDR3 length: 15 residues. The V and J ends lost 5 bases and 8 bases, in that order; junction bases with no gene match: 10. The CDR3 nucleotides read TGTGCCAGCAGCCCGGACAGGGGTCATTATTATGAGCAGTTCTTC. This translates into CASSPDRGHYYEQFF.

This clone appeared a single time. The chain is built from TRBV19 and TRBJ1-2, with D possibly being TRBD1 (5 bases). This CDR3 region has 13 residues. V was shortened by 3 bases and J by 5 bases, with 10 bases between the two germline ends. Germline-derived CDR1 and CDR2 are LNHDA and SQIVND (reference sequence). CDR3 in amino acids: CASSMNRNYGYTF. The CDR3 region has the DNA TGTGCCAGTAGTATGAACAGGAATTATGGCTACACCTTC.

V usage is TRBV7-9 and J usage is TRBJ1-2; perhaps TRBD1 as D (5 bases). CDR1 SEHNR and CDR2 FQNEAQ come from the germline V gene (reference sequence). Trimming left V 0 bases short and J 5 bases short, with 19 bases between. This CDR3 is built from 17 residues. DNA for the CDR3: TGTGCCAGCAGCTTAGCTCCCCGCAGGGCCCAAAAGTATGGCTACACCTTC. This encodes CASSLAPRRAQKYGYTF.

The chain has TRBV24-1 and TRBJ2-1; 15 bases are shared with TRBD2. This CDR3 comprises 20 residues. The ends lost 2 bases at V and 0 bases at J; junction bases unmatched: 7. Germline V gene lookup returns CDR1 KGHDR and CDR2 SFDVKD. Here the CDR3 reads CATSDWTSGRASSSYNEQFF. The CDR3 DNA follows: TGTGCCACCAGTGATTGGACTAGCGGGAGGGCCTCGAGCTCCTACAATGAGCAGTTCTTC.

The CDR3: CASSLFAGRTQETQYF. In DNA, the CDR3 is TGTGCCAGCAGTTTATTCGCGGGACGGACGCAAGAGACCCAGTACTTC. The chain links TRBV27 to TRBJ2-5, with a tentative D call TRBD2 (6 bases). The CDR3 consists of 16 residues. CDR1 is MNHEY and CDR2 is SMNVEV in the germline V gene (reference sequence). V was shortened by 1 base and J by 2 bases, with 14 bases between the two germline ends.

CDR3 loop: CATSDLRNGGPYNEQFF. CDR3 DNA sequence: TGTGCCACCAGTGATTTGAGAAACGGAGGGCCTTACAATGAGCAGTTCTTC. The chain joins TRBV24-1 to TRBJ2-1; D might be TRBD2 (6 bases). Germline CDR1 is KGHDR and CDR2 is SFDVKD. V dropped 0 bases and J dropped 4 bases, with 15 bases sitting between them. This CDR3 has 17 amino acids.

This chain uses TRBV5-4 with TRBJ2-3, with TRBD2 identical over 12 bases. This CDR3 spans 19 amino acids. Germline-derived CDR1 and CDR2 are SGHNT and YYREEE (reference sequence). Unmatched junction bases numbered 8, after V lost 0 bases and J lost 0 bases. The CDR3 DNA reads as TGTGCCAGCAGCTTGGGGCCTAGCGGGAGGGCCAAAAGCACAGATACGCAGTATTTT. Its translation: CASSLGPSGRAKSTDTQYF.

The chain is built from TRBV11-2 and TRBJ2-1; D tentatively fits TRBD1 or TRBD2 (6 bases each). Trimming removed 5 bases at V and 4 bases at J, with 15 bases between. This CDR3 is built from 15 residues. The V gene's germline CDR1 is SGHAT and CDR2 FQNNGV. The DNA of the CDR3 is TGTGCCAGCAGCCTAGGGGGAGGACGTTACAATGAGCAGTTCTTC. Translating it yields CASSLGGGRYNEQFF.

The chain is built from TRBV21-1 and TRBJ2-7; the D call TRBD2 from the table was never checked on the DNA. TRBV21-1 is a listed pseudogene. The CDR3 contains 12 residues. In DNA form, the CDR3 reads TGTGCCAGCAGCAAAGCTCGGTACGAGCAGTACGTC. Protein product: CASSKARYEQYV.

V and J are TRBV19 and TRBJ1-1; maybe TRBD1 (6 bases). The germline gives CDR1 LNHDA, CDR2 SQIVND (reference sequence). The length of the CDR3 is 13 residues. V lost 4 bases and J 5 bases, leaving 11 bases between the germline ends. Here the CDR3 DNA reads TGTGCCAGTAGTAACAGGGTATGGACTGAAGCTTTCTTT. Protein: CASSNRVWTEAFF.